This is a list of T cell receptor beta chains from one sample in a study of T cells in Graves' hyperthyroidism and ophthalmopathy. In TCRdb, the multiplex PCR reads were re-called with MiXCR into one record per CDR3 protein. The sample lists under 350,000 distinct CDR3 sequences; 18% were seen once. Source material: blood. The receptors derive from a woman aged 45-59 years with Graves' hyperthyroidism. The CDR3 runs from the conserved cysteine through the conserved F or W. D genes are given only for firm matches. Clone size is stated in some rows and not others, as once, few, many or a class when expanded.

cdr3_length	v_call	d_call	clone_size	j_call	cdr3_aa	cdr3_nt
15	TRBV2	.	.	TRBJ2-6	CASRTLGSGANVLTF	TGTGCCAGCAGGACCTTGGGCTCTGGGGCCAACGTCCTGACTTTC
14	TRBV12-3/TRBV12-4	TRBD1	many	TRBJ1-5	CASSLTGNYQPQHF	TGTGCCAGCAGCTTGACAGGGAATTATCAGCCCCAGCATTTT
17	TRBV4-2	TRBD2	.	TRBJ2-3	CASSQDWSGASTDTQYF	TGTGCCAGCAGCCAAGATTGGAGCGGGGCTAGCACAGATACGCAGTATTTT
16	TRBV12-3/TRBV12-4	TRBD1	few	TRBJ2-7	CASSLGSGTGTYEQYF	TGTGCCAGCAGTTTAGGGAGCGGGACAGGGACCTACGAGCAGTACTTC
15	TRBV24-1	TRBD2	.	TRBJ2-1	CATSQAGDLYNEQFF	TGTGCCACCAGCCAAGCGGGAGACCTTTACAATGAGCAGTTCTTC
15	TRBV19	TRBD1	once	TRBJ1-5	CASSMMDRVTQPQHF	TGTGCCAGTAGTATGATGGACAGGGTGACGCAGCCCCAGCATTTT
15	TRBV12-3/TRBV12-4	.	.	TRBJ1-2	CASIENRALNCGYTF	TGTGCCAGCATTGAAAACAGGGCGCTTAACTGTGGCTACACCTTC
14	TRBV11-2	.	many	TRBJ2-7	CASSLVGFRAEQYF	TGTGCCAGCAGCTTAGTTGGATTTCGCGCGGAGCAGTACTTC
14	TRBV7-9	.	few	TRBJ1-2	CASSLASGQRGYTF	TGTGCCAGCAGCTTAGCTTCAGGACAGCGGGGCTACACCTTC
14	TRBV28	.	many	TRBJ2-7	CASSLESRLNEQYF	TGTGCCAGCAGTTTGGAAAGTCGGTTGAACGAGCAGTACTTC
16	TRBV11-2	TRBD1	.	TRBJ2-2	CASSYRTGTNTGELFF	TGTGCCAGCAGCTACCGGACAGGGACGAACACCGGGGAGCTGTTTTTT
14	TRBV20-1	.	many	TRBJ2-1	CSARKGSSYNEQFF	TGCAGTGCTAGGAAGGGAAGTTCCTACAATGAGCAGTTCTTC
16	TRBV5-5	TRBD1	few	TRBJ2-5	CASRPFGQGNQETQYF	TGTGCCAGCAGACCCTTTGGACAGGGAAACCAAGAGACCCAGTACTTC
17	TRBV19	TRBD1	few	TRBJ1-5	CASREGTGTYSNQPQHF	TGTGCCAGTAGGGAGGGGACAGGTACTTATAGCAATCAGCCCCAGCATTTT
15	TRBV6-2/TRBV6-3	.	.	TRBJ2-7	CASSYRAVRSYEQYF	TGTGCCAGCAGTTACCGGGCAGTACGCTCCTACGAGCAGTACTTC
15	TRBV7-8	TRBD1	many	TRBJ2-7	CASSFGTGGAYEQYF	TGTGCCAGCAGCTTTGGGACAGGGGGAGCCTACGAGCAGTACTTC
14	TRBV6-1	TRBD1	.	TRBJ2-2	CASSSQGVTGELFF	TGTGCCAGCAGCTCCCAGGGGGTAACCGGGGAGCTGTTTTTT
16	TRBV5-4	.	.	TRBJ2-6	CASSLAPGSGANVLTF	TGTGCCAGCAGCTTGGCGCCGGGATCTGGGGCCAACGTCCTGACTTTC
17	TRBV3-1	TRBD1	many	TRBJ2-1	CASSQPEGQGPYNEQFF	TGTGCCAGCAGCCAACCTGAGGGACAGGGGCCGTACAATGAGCAGTTCTTC
13	TRBV6-1	.	few	TRBJ2-1	CATVRGNYNEQFF	TGTGCCACCGTGAGGGGGAACTACAATGAGCAGTTCTTC
19	TRBV11-2	TRBD2	many	TRBJ2-1	CASSLGSWRGDLNYNEQFF	TGTGCCAGCAGCTTAGGATCCTGGCGGGGGGACCTAAACTACAATGAGCAGTTCTTC
13	TRBV7-9	.	.	TRBJ1-2	CASSLGTVYGYTF	TGTGCCAGCAGCTTAGGTACAGTCTATGGCTACACCTTC
14	TRBV6-1	.	.	TRBJ1-1	CASSQKGGGTEAFF	TGTGCCAGCAGTCAGAAGGGAGGTGGCACTGAAGCTTTCTTT
16	TRBV7-9	.	.	TRBJ2-7	CASSLAPGSSTYEQYF	TGTGCCAGCAGCTTAGCCCCCGGGTCCAGTACCTACGAGCAGTACTTC
16	TRBV20-1	.	few	TRBJ2-6	CSVGRGASSGANVLTF	TGCAGTGTAGGACGAGGGGCGAGCTCTGGGGCCAACGTCCTGACTTTC
17	TRBV5-1	.	many	TRBJ2-1	CASSANPGMLAYNEQFF	TGCGCCAGCAGCGCGAACCCAGGGATGTTAGCTTACAATGAGCAGTTCTTC
15	TRBV2	TRBD1	.	TRBJ1-5	CASSEFGTGGQPQHF	TGTGCCAGCAGTGAGTTCGGGACAGGGGGCCAGCCCCAGCATTTT
14	TRBV6-1	.	few	TRBJ1-5	CASRAEYSNQPQHF	TGTGCCAGCAGAGCCGAATATAGCAATCAGCCCCAGCATTTT
14	TRBV20-1	.	few	TRBJ1-1	CSAVRGSANTEAFF	TGCAGTGCCGTTAGGGGGTCGGCGAACACTGAAGCTTTCTTT
10	TRBV20-1	.	.	TRBJ1-2	CSYGTYGYTF	TGCAGTTACGGGACCTATGGCTACACCTTC
13	TRBV20-1	TRBD1	once	TRBJ1-6	CSAGTGSNSPLHF	TGCAGTGCTGGGACAGGGTCTAATTCACCCCTCCACTTT
17	TRBV6-1	.	many	TRBJ2-1	CASSTFWTVESINEQFF	TGTGCCAGCAGTACATTCTGGACAGTGGAATCGATAAATGAGCAGTTCTTC
15	TRBV5-1	.	few	TRBJ2-5	CASSLATRRQETQYF	TGCGCCAGCAGCTTGGCCACGCGGCGCCAAGAGACCCAGTACTTC
13	TRBV27	.	many	TRBJ1-1	CASSLGHGSGAFF	TGTGCCAGCAGCTTAGGACATGGGAGCGGAGCTTTCTTT
16	TRBV7-2	TRBD2	many	TRBJ2-3	CASSIRLAGDSDTQYF	TGTGCCAGCAGCATAAGACTAGCGGGAGATTCAGATACGCAGTATTTT
16	TRBV10-3	.	many	TRBJ1-1	CAISEVAGGSNTEAFF	TGTGCCATCAGTGAGGTGGCAGGAGGGTCGAACACTGAAGCTTTCTTT
13	TRBV3-1	.	many	TRBJ1-1	CASSQVRSTEAFF	TGTGCCAGCAGCCAGGTCAGGAGTACTGAAGCTTTCTTT
15	TRBV2	.	many	TRBJ2-3	CASSNTGTHTDTQYF	TGTGCCAGCAGCAACACCGGGACTCACACAGATACGCAGTATTTT
14	TRBV12-5	TRBD1	few	TRBJ2-1	CASGWGQGTDEQFF	TGTGCTAGTGGTTGGGGACAGGGAACCGATGAGCAGTTCTTC
17	TRBV5-1	TRBD2	many	TRBJ2-3	CASSLVPTSGSTDTQYF	TGCGCCAGCAGCTTGGTCCCGACTAGCGGTAGCACAGATACGCAGTATTTT
12	TRBV20-1	.	.	TRBJ1-5	CSAVTDYQPQHF	TGCAGTGCCGTTACAGACTATCAGCCCCAGCATTTT
15	TRBV20-1	.	many	TRBJ2-3	CSARGVGFMPDTQYF	TGCAGTGCTAGAGGGGTGGGCTTTATGCCTGATACGCAGTATTTT
15	TRBV19	.	.	TRBJ1-5	CASSIERGVVQPQHF	TGTGCCAGTAGTATAGAGCGGGGGGTCGTTCAGCCCCAGCATTTT
19	TRBV14	TRBD1	.	TRBJ2-2	CASSVWDRGKLANTGELFF	TGTGCCAGCAGCGTATGGGACAGGGGTAAACTGGCGAACACCGGGGAGCTGTTTTTT
14	TRBV7-2	TRBD2	few	TRBJ2-5	CASRRLAGEETQYF	TGTGCCAGCAGACGACTAGCGGGTGAAGAGACCCAGTACTTC
17	TRBV28	TRBD2	many	TRBJ2-3	CASSRPGTKGITDTQYF	TGTGCCAGCAGTCGACCCGGGACTAAGGGGATCACAGATACGCAGTATTTT
16	TRBV3-1	.	.	TRBJ1-2	CASSQGSYSHNYGYTF	TGTGCCAGCAGCCAAGGTTCGTACAGCCATAACTATGGCTACACCTTC
14	TRBV30	.	.	TRBJ2-7	CAWRDTRIPYEQYF	TGTGCCTGGAGGGACACACGTATTCCCTACGAGCAGTACTTC
13	TRBV6-2/TRBV6-3	TRBD1	many	TRBJ1-1	CASSQGVYTEAFF	TGTGCCAGCAGCCAGGGGGTTTACACTGAAGCTTTCTTT
14	TRBV7-8	.	many	TRBJ2-2	CAGRPQAETGELFF	TGTGCCGGACGTCCCCAGGCAGAGACCGGGGAGCTGTTTTTT
14	TRBV11-2	.	many	TRBJ1-4	CASSLGTTNEKLFF	TGTGCCAGCAGCTTAGGGACAACTAATGAAAAACTGTTTTTT
13	TRBV18	.	few	TRBJ1-5	CASSPGRNQPQHF	TGTGCCAGCTCACCGGGTCGGAATCAGCCCCAGCATTTT